These 4 T cell receptor beta chains came from one sample sequenced in a study of T cell responses to AZD1222 COVID-19 vaccine. Sequenced by immunoSEQ multiplex PCR; TCRdb stores in-frame clones only, minus some. The sample has more than 70,000 clones, 85% to 90% seen once. Sequencing used peripheral blood, obtained 28 days after the second AZD1222 dose. All receptors come from an adult who received the AZD1222 COVID-19 vaccine.

The chain links TRBV25-1 to TRBJ1-2; TRBD1 matches at 8 bases. The germline V gene has CDR1 MGHDK and CDR2 SYGVNS. The CDR3 extends over 15 amino acids. V was pared by 3 bases and J by 10 bases, with 13 bases of the junction left unmatched. The CDR3 region has the DNA TGTGCCAGCAGTGATTCTCCCGGGACAGGAAGACACTACACCTTC. Translating gives CASSDSPGTGRHYTF.

About this clone itself: The sample contains more than one DNA sequence encoding this CDR3. The chain carries TRBV2 and TRBJ2-7; a weak D match, TRBD1 (6 bases). This CDR3 is built from 13 residues. The germline CDR1 and CDR2 sequences are SNHLY and FYNNEI. Trimming stripped 4 bases from V and 2 bases from J, with 9 bases between. The CDR3 DNA reads TGTGCCAGCAGTGGACAGGTACCCTACGAGCAGTACTTC. Protein sequence: CASSGQVPYEQYF.

V is TRBV6-5 and J is TRBJ2-7, with 7 bases fitting TRBD1. CDR1 and CDR2 from the germline V gene are MNHEY and SVGAGI. CDR3 length equals 16 residues. J gave up 7 bases and V 2 bases, and 14 bases lay outside the gene matches. CDR3 nucleotide sequence: TGTGCCAGCAGTTACGACAGGGTGAATTCAGGGGGTGAGCAGTACTTC. Protein: CASSYDRVNSGGEQYF.

The chain combines TRBV15 with TRBJ1-1; the match to TRBD1 covers 7 bases. The CDR3 runs 14 residues. The junction had 4 bases not matched to a gene; V was cut back by 0 bases and J by 6 bases. The germline CDR1 and CDR2 sequences are LNHNV and YYDKDF (reference sequence). The CDR3 DNA reads as TGTGCCACCAGCAGAGATCGGACAGGCCCTGAAGCTTTCTTT. Protein: CATSRDRTGPEAFF.